The 29 T cell receptor beta chains listed next were all sequenced from one sample in a study of identical twins. A single record per CDR3 protein comes from TCRdb applying MiXCR to the 5' RACE reads. This sample has hundreds of thousands of distinct CDR3 sequences; around 22% occur once, and the top ten carry approximately 0.52%. The same data also went into a second study, on yellow fever vaccine responses in identical twins.

Sequenced input: CD4+ T cells sorted from blood. The receptor set was obtained from a woman aged 18-30 years in good health.

A few counts support this clonotype. The V gene is TRBV6-1, the J gene TRBJ1-1, with TRBD1 identical over 9 bases. The CDR3 is 11 residues long. The germline CDR1 and CDR2 sequences are MNHNS and SASEGT. V gave up 6 bases and J gave up 11 bases; unmatched junction bases: 4. The CDR3 DNA follows: TGTGCCAGCAGCGGGACAGGGTTTGCTTTCTTT. It is translated as CASSGTGFAFF.

The chain recombines TRBV5-1 with TRBJ1-2, with 7 bases aligning to TRBD1. After removal of 0 bases from V and 6 bases from J, the junction contained 8 bases not matched to a gene. Germline V gene sequence: CDR1 SGHRS, CDR2 YFSETQ. The CDR3 extends over 15 amino acids. CDR3 nucleotide sequence: TGCGCCAGCAGCTTGGCGGACAGGACAATCAATGGCTACACCTTC. As protein: CASSLADRTINGYTF.

The chain recombines TRBV7-9 with TRBJ2-1; the match to TRBD2 covers 11 bases. Trimming took 2 bases from V and 12 from J; bases not matched to a gene: 9. CDR1 SEHNR and CDR2 FQNEAQ come from the germline V gene (reference sequence). The CDR3 runs 15 residues. CDR3 nucleotides: TGTGCCAGCAGCTTAACTAGCGGGAGTTTTAACGTGCAGTTCTTC. This gives the protein CASSLTSGSFNVQFF.

This chain links TRBV7-2 with TRBJ2-4, with TRBD1 as a possible D gene (6 bases). The CDR3 spans 16 residues. In germline, CDR1 is SGHTA, CDR2 FQGNSA. V lost 4 bases and J 4 bases, leaving 17 bases between the germline ends. This CDR3 is CASSSAVGTPKNIQYF. CDR3 in DNA: TGTGCCAGCAGCTCAGCAGTCGGGACACCGAAAAACATTCAGTACTTC.

The chain uses TRBV5-6 and TRBJ2-2; no definite D call. Germline V gene lookup returns CDR1 SGHDT and CDR2 YYEEEE. V lost 5 bases to trimming and J lost 6 bases, with 5 bases between them. The CDR3 consists of 11 residues. CDR3 region: CASSTPGELFF. The CDR3, as DNA: TGTGCCAGCAGTACCCCCGGGGAGCTGTTTTTT.

This clonotype was detected a few times. This sequence joins TRBV7-8 and TRBJ2-7, with D perhaps being TRBD1 or TRBD2 (6 bases each). The germline V and J ends were trimmed by 0 bases and 2 bases, with 14 bases remaining between them. Germline lookup yields CDR1 SGHVS and CDR2 FQNEAQ. This CDR3 comprises 16 residues. The DNA of the CDR3 is TGTGCCAGCAGCTTAGCTGATGGGGGGCGAACCTACGAGCAGTACGTC. Translated: CASSLADGGRTYEQYV.

This chain uses TRBV7-3 with TRBJ2-7; D gene uncertain. CDR3 length equals 13 residues. Trimming took off 2 bases at V and 5 bases at J, with 10 bases between the two ends. Germline CDR1 and CDR2: SGHTA and FQGTGA. CDR3 DNA sequence: TGTGCCAGCAGCTTAGCCCCTGGGGACGAGCAGTACTTC. It specifies CASSLAPGDEQYF.

The chain carries TRBV4-2 and TRBJ2-3, with 9 bases matching TRBD2. Germline-derived CDR1 and CDR2 are LGHNA and YNFKEQ. The CDR3 runs 21 residues. The ends lost 0 bases at V and 1 base at J; junction bases unmatched: 17. The CDR3 is CASSQDHLFSGSVSGTDTQYF. The CDR3 DNA follows: TGTGCCAGCAGCCAAGATCACCTTTTTAGCGGGAGTGTTTCTGGCACAGATACGCAGTATTTT.

The chain recombines TRBV4-1 with TRBJ2-2; D uncertain. The CDR3 consists of 12 residues. Germline V gives CDR1 MGHRA, CDR2 YSYEKL. Trimming stripped 0 bases from V and 7 bases from J, with 3 bases between. The CDR3 spells CASSQEGGELFF. CDR3 bases: TGCGCCAGCAGCCAAGAAGGCGGGGAGCTGTTTTTT.

The V call is TRBV6-1, the J call TRBJ2-1; no clear D gene. The V end lost 0 bases, the J end lost 0 bases, and 9 bases lay between the germline ends. This CDR3 comprises 16 residues. Germline lookup yields CDR1 MNHNS and CDR2 SASEGT. CDR3 region: CASSEAQESSYNEQFF. The CDR3 nucleotides are TGTGCCAGCAGTGAAGCCCAGGAGAGCTCCTACAATGAGCAGTTCTTC.

This CDR3 is CASSHGERGNEQFF. As DNA, the CDR3 is TGCGCCAGCAGCCACGGGGAGCGGGGCAATGAGCAGTTCTTC. This chain links TRBV5-1 with TRBJ2-1; 7 positions match TRBD2. This CDR3 spans 14 amino acids. Germline-derived CDR1 and CDR2 are SGHRS and YFSETQ. The junction had 7 bases not matched to a gene; V was cut back by 4 bases and J by 6 bases. The whole variable domain, remainder taken from reference TRBV5-1 and TRBJ2-1, is KAGVTQTPRYLIKTRGQQVTLSCSPISGHRSVSWYQQTPGQGLQFLFEYFSETQRNKGNFPGRFSGRQFSNSRSEMNVSTLELGDSALYLCASSHGERGNEQFFGPGTRLTVL.

The chain carries TRBV2 and TRBJ1-5; D not resolved. The length of the CDR3 is 12 residues. The germline V and J ends were trimmed by 7 bases and 9 bases, with 13 bases remaining between them. Germline CDR1 SNHLY, CDR2 FYNNEI. The CDR3 DNA sequence: TGTGCCAGCACTCCGGGCGATATGCCCCAGCATTTT. This gives the protein CASTPGDMPQHF.

This clonotype turned up a few times. The chain employs TRBV6-2 or TRBV6-3 and TRBJ2-3, with D uncertain. Germline CDR1 reads MNHEY; CDR2 reads SVGEGT. V was shortened by 2 bases and J by 7 bases, with 13 bases between the two germline ends. There are 14 residues in the CDR3. CDR3 DNA: TGTGCCAGCAGTTACGCGACCCTGGGCAATACGCAGTATTTT. Amino acid sequence: CASSYATLGNTQYF.

J is TRBJ2-7 and V is TRBV10-3; possibly TRBD1 for D (5 bases). From germline, CDR1 is ENHRY and CDR2 SYGVKD. Trimming removed 5 bases at V and 3 bases at J, with 8 bases between. The CDR3 consists of 12 residues. The CDR3 is CAISLQGYEQYV. The CDR3 nucleotides are TGTGCCATCAGTCTCCAGGGCTACGAGCAGTACGTC.

J is TRBJ2-4 and V is TRBV20-1; weak D call: TRBD2 (5 bases). Germline V gene sequence: CDR1 DFQATT, CDR2 SNEGSKA (reference sequence). V was shortened by 6 bases and J by 4 bases, with 13 bases between the two germline ends. The CDR3 has 13 amino acids. CDR3 DNA: TGCAGTGCCCACTCAGGAGGAAAAAACATTCAGTACTTC. This sequence encodes CSAHSGGKNIQYF.

This sequence joins TRBV6-4 and TRBJ2-3, with TRBD2 matching over 12 bases. Germline values: CDR1 MRHNA, CDR2 SNTAGT. V was pared by 5 bases and J by 4 bases, with 13 bases of the junction left unmatched. The CDR3 length is 18 residues. The CDR3 coding sequence is TGTGCCAGCAGTCCCCCGAAGACTAGCGGGAGAACTGCAGATACGCAGTATTTT. Its translation: CASSPPKTSGRTADTQYF.

Only a few counts were recorded for this clonotype. The chain links TRBV5-1 to TRBJ2-4; D possibly corresponds to TRBD2 (5 bases). The CDR3 sequence is 14 residues long. Germline V gene lookup returns CDR1 SGHRS and CDR2 YFSETQ. V was trimmed by 2 bases and J by 9 bases, leaving 15 bases between them. CDR3 amino acids: CASSLGQDSTIQYF. The CDR3 DNA is TGCGCCAGCAGCTTAGGGCAGGACTCGACCATTCAGTACTTC.

This clonotype was found a few times. This sequence joins TRBV20-1 and TRBJ2-1, with 9 positions matching TRBD1. V was clipped by 3 bases and J by 0 bases; unmatched bases: 15. There are 19 residues in the CDR3. Looked up from germline, CDR1 is DFQATT and CDR2 is SNEGSKA (reference sequence). Written as DNA, the CDR3 is TGCAGTGCTAGGGTCCACGGGACAGGGACTCTAAGCTCCTACAATGAGCAGTTCTTC. It translates to CSARVHGTGTLSSYNEQFF.

This chain connects TRBV12-3 or TRBV12-4 to TRBJ2-1; 8 bases map to TRBD2. The CDR3 length is 16 residues. With 5 bases clipped from V and 4 bases from J, the junction kept 10 bases outside the gene matches. The CDR3 reads CASSPPGLVRYNEQFF. CDR3 sequence (DNA): TGTGCCAGCAGTCCCCCGGGACTAGTAAGATACAATGAGCAGTTCTTC.

The V call is TRBV10-1, the J call TRBJ2-1; weak D call: TRBD1 (5 bases). CDR1 is WNHNN, CDR2 SYGVQD, per germline (reference sequence). This CDR3 has 13 residues. Trimming stripped 3 bases from V and 10 bases from J, with 13 bases between. The CDR3, as DNA: TGCGCCAGCAGTGACAGGGCAGCAGGGGAGCAGTTCTTC. It is translated as CASSDRAAGEQFF.

This clonotype was counted between two and nine times. The chain recombines TRBV5-1 with TRBJ2-7, with 7 nucleotides matching TRBD2. This CDR3 is 13 amino acids long. CDR1 is SGHRS, CDR2 YFSETQ, per germline. V shed 5 bases, J shed 5 bases, and the junction held 7 bases outside the gene matches. The DNA of the CDR3 is TGCGCCAGCAGAGAGGAAGCGGGGAACGAGCAGTACTTC. It yields the protein CASREEAGNEQYF.

This clonotype was counted between two and nine times. This chain links TRBV9 with TRBJ2-2, with 7 bases identical to TRBD2. Germline lookup yields CDR1 SGDLS and CDR2 YYNGEE. The V gene end was trimmed by 4 bases and the J gene end by 6 bases; junction bases not matched to a gene: 9. The CDR3 totals 15 residues. DNA for the CDR3: TGTGCCAGCAGCTCCCGAACCACTAGCGCCGGGGAGCTGTTTTTT. Amino acids: CASSSRTTSAGELFF.

A few counts support this clonotype. This chain uses TRBV20-1 with TRBJ1-2, with D possibly TRBD1 on 5 matching bases. This CDR3 has 12 amino acids. From germline, CDR1 is DFQATT and CDR2 SNEGSKA (reference sequence). Trimming took 3 bases from V and 5 from J, leaving 10 bases between them. The CDR3 loop is CSASGGLYGYTF. The CDR3 DNA reads as TGCAGTGCTAGTGGGGGATTATATGGCTACACCTTC.

The chain carries TRBV7-9 and TRBJ2-4; D is perhaps TRBD2 (5 bases). The V gene's germline CDR1 is SEHNR and CDR2 FQNEAQ (reference sequence). The CDR3 totals 11 residues. Trimming removed 8 bases at V and 9 bases at J, with 11 bases between. DNA for the CDR3: TGTGCCAGCGTGCGGGCTGGCATTCAGTACTTC. Its protein product is CASVRAGIQYF.

The V call is TRBV20-1, the J call TRBJ2-7; 9 nucleotides align to TRBD2. With V trimmed by 3 bases and J by 2 bases, 8 bases remained unmatched. CDR3 length: 15 residues. The germline CDR1 and CDR2 sequences are DFQATT and SNEGSKA (reference sequence). The CDR3 sequence is CSARALAGVPYEQYF. For the CDR3, the DNA is TGCAGTGCTAGGGCGTTAGCGGGAGTTCCCTACGAGCAGTACTTC.

This rearrangement joins TRBV5-1 to TRBJ2-1; 9 nucleotides line up with TRBD2. Germline-derived CDR1 and CDR2 are SGHRS and YFSETQ. The ends lost 0 bases at V and 2 bases at J; junction bases unmatched: 3. The CDR3 extends over 16 amino acids. CDR3 region: CASSLVAGETYNEQFF. CDR3 coding DNA: TGCGCCAGCAGCTTGGTAGCGGGAGAGACCTACAATGAGCAGTTCTTC. Full variable domain (outside the CDR3, taken from reference TRBV5-1 and TRBJ2-1): KAGVTQTPRYLIKTRGQQVTLSCSPISGHRSVSWYQQTPGQGLQFLFEYFSETQRNKGNFPGRFSGRQFSNSRSEMNVSTLELGDSALYLCASSLVAGETYNEQFFGPGTRLTVL.

This sequence joins TRBV12-3 or TRBV12-4 and TRBJ1-3, with D uncertain. The ends were cut back, 5 bases at V and 4 bases at J, with 12 bases in the middle. The CDR3 sequence is 14 residues long. The CDR3 nucleotides read TGTGCCAGCAGTATCGACGTGCCAGGAAACACCATATATTTT. It specifies CASSIDVPGNTIYF.

This rearrangement joins TRBV12-3 or TRBV12-4 to TRBJ1-2; D is ambiguous. V was shortened by 7 bases and J by 10 bases, with 16 bases between the two germline ends. The CDR3 spans 12 residues. The CDR3 loop is CASTDSSYPYTF. CDR3 sequence (DNA): TGTGCCAGCACCGACTCGTCCTACCCCTACACCTTC.

This clonotype has more than one count but fewer than ten. The chain employs TRBV20-1 and TRBJ2-3; 9 bases agree with TRBD1. Germline values: CDR1 DFQATT, CDR2 SNEGSKA (reference sequence). The V gene end was trimmed by 4 bases and the J gene end by 2 bases; junction bases not matched to a gene: 13. This CDR3 has 17 amino acids. CDR3 amino acids: CSATKTTGTGNTDTQYF. The CDR3 region has the DNA TGCAGTGCTACCAAAACGACCGGGACAGGGAACACAGATACGCAGTATTTT.